This T cell receptor beta chain was found in a study of blood T cell repertoires in COVID-19. Across the study: The United States, Italy and Spain supplied acute and convalescent COVID-19 samples. From T cells, B-cell-depleted T cells, or PBMCs came the material, which was cDNA or gDNA.

V was trimmed by 2 bases and J by 6 bases, leaving 11 bases between them. Germline V gene data show CDR1 as LNHDA and CDR2 as SQIVND (reference sequence). The CDR3 length is 14 residues. This clone was seen more than once but under ten times. As handled by the study authors: Nucleated cell counts were estimated from reference gene primer amplification. TCRdb keeps only in-frame clones here, not all; method: immunoSEQ multiplex PCR. V, J and clone size reflect that table, while D and trimming were determined from the DNA. The table records roughly 99,000 clones, about nine tenths of them present only once.

This TCR was recovered from a man aged 45-65 years with active or convalescent COVID-19. The chain has TRBV19 and TRBJ2-1, with D possibly matching TRBD1 (5 bases). Sample: peripheral blood. The CDR3 bases are TGTGCCAGTAGTATAATGAAGGGGCCCAATGAGCAGTTCTTC. Amino acids: CASSIMKGPNEQFF.